This TCR beta chain was profiled in a study of response to subunit inactivated influenza vaccine. TCRdb fed the RT-PCR reads into MiXCR, producing one record per CDR3 protein. The sample has 800,000 to 1,000,000 distinct CDR3 sequences, 21% seen once. Broader study findings: The authors put forward the suggestion that each seasonal influenza vaccination may bring in only a limited number of new T cells.

The CDR3 is 17 amino acids. CDR1 LGHNA and CDR2 YSLEER come from the germline V gene. The V and J ends lost 0 bases and 0 bases respectively, with 13 bases between them. This clonotype was seen a handful of times. Its antigen remains unknown. The material was PBMCs from blood, obtained roughly 5 days after vaccination. The receptor comes from a man aged 45 to 65 who received an inactivated influenza vaccine. The chain carries TRBV4-3 and TRBJ2-3; TRBD2 is a possible D gene (5 bases). CDR3 DNA: TGCGCCAGCAGCCAAGATCGATCAGCGGCTAGCACAGATACGCAGTATTTT. This encodes CASSQDRSAASTDTQYF.